The 27 T cell receptor beta chains below were found in one sample sequenced in a study of T cell repertoires in cytomegalovirus infection. TCRdb re-analysed the reads in MiXCR, keeping a single row per CDR3 protein. Among a few hundred thousand distinct CDR3 sequences listed, around a quarter were seen once. What was sequenced was PBMCs. The source is a human donor in good health (CMV status not recorded). Some clones in this sample may be carry-over from other donors' samples.

The chain links TRBV27 to TRBJ1-3; the D is unclear. The CDR3 has 15 amino acids. Germline V CDR1 and CDR2: MNHEY, SMNVEV (reference sequence). V was shortened by 6 bases and J by 4 bases, with 16 bases between the two germline ends. CDR3 in DNA: TGTGCCAGCAGACCTTCTCCCCCGGCCGGAAACACCATATATTTT. Its translation: CASRPSPPAGNTIYF.

This clonotype came up a few times. This chain links TRBV20-1 with TRBJ1-2, with D possibly being TRBD1 (5 bases). There are 11 residues in the CDR3. With 8 bases removed from V and 8 bases from J, the gap between germline ends came to 15 bases. Germline V CDR1 and CDR2: DFQATT, SNEGSKA (reference sequence). This CDR3 is CSLRVREGYTF. CDR3 in DNA: TGCAGTCTCAGGGTGAGGGAGGGCTACACCTTC.

This clonotype was observed a handful of times. The chain has TRBV7-6 and TRBJ1-5; the match to TRBD1 covers 7 bases. Looked up from germline, CDR1 is SGHVS and CDR2 is FNYEAQ. The CDR3 runs 12 residues. The junction had 6 bases not matched to a gene; V was cut back by 5 bases and J by 11 bases. The CDR3 spells CASSDRDGSQHF. CDR3 coding DNA: TGTGCCAGCAGCGACAGGGATGGATCCCAGCATTTT.

The chain combines TRBV12-3 or TRBV12-4 with TRBJ2-3; D gene uncertain. Trimming left V 5 bases short and J 6 bases short, with 6 bases between. The CDR3 has 11 residues. CDR3 DNA: TGTGCCAGCAGTCGAATGGATACGCAGTATTTT. Translation gives CASSRMDTQYF.

This clonotype was counted many times. J is TRBJ2-1 and V is TRBV7-8; D may be TRBD2 (6 bases). Per germline, CDR1 SGHVS and CDR2 FQNEAQ. The V gene lost 1 base and the J gene lost 0 bases, with 13 bases spanning the gap. The CDR3 length is 17 residues. CDR3 nucleotide sequence: TGTGCCAGCAGCTTAGTAGGTCTAGCGAACTCCTACAATGAGCAGTTCTTC. Residues: CASSLVGLANSYNEQFF. The variable domain in full, with the rest retrieved from reference TRBV7-8 and TRBJ2-1, is GAGVSQSPRYKVAKRGQDVALRCDPISGHVSLFWYQQALGQGPEFLTYFQNEAQLDKSGLPSDRFFAERPEGSVSTLKIQRTQQEDSAVYLCASSLVGLANSYNEQFFGPGTRLTVL.

This CDR3 is CASSQVNTDTQYF. The CDR3 bases are TGTGCCAGCAGCCAAGTGAACACAGATACGCAGTATTTT. This chain links TRBV3-1 with TRBJ2-3, with D uncertain. The V end lost 1 base, the J end lost 2 bases, and 4 bases lay between the germline ends. Germline loops: CDR1 LGHDT, CDR2 YNNKEL (reference sequence). This CDR3 has 13 residues.

The V gene is TRBV28, the J gene TRBJ2-1; 8 nucleotides agree with TRBD2. Germline CDR1 reads MDHEN; CDR2 reads SYDVKM. The V and J ends lost 0 bases and 6 bases, in that order; junction bases with no gene match: 7. The CDR3 is 16 amino acids. The CDR3 DNA sequence: TGTGCCAGCAGTTTATGGCTGGGGACTAGTATCAATGAGCAGTTCTTC. Translated, it gives CASSLWLGTSINEQFF.

The rearrangement joins TRBV9 to TRBJ2-5; D ambiguous. The germline CDR1 and CDR2 sequences are SGDLS and YYNGEE. This CDR3 region has 15 residues. With 0 bases removed from V and 4 bases from J, the gap between germline ends came to 13 bases. This chain's CDR3 is CASSVDRSLLETQYF. CDR3 nucleotide sequence: TGTGCCAGCAGCGTAGATCGCAGCCTCCTAGAGACCCAGTACTTC.

This clonotype was observed a few times. The CDR3: CASSPRRGRDYEQYF. The CDR3 region has the DNA TGTGCCAGCAGTCCCCGGAGGGGGAGAGACTACGAGCAGTACTTC. The chain joins TRBV6-2 or TRBV6-3 to TRBJ2-7; D tentatively fits TRBD1 or TRBD2 (6 bases each). CDR3 length: 15 residues. Between the trimmed V and J ends, which lost 5 bases and 3 bases, there was a span of 17 bases. In germline, CDR1 is MNHEY, CDR2 SVGEGT.

This clonotype came up many times. J is TRBJ2-3 and V is TRBV7-2; D is undetermined. V was cut by 4 bases and J by 0 bases, with 5 bases left in between. CDR1 SGHTA and CDR2 FQGNSA come from the germline V gene. This CDR3 contains 13 residues. This CDR3 reads CASSYPSTDTQYF. The CDR3 coding sequence is TGTGCCAGCAGCTACCCTAGCACAGATACGCAGTATTTT.

The chain carries TRBV29-1 and TRBJ2-7; 15 nucleotides agree with TRBD2. The germline CDR1 and CDR2 sequences are SQVTM and ANQGSEA. This CDR3 contains 14 residues. V lost 7 bases, J lost 1 base, and 2 bases stayed unmatched. CDR3 amino acids: CSGGTSGRSYEQYF. Written as DNA, the CDR3 is TGCAGCGGCGGGACTAGCGGGAGGTCCTACGAGCAGTACTTC.

The chain has TRBV19 and TRBJ2-5; the D gene is possibly TRBD2 (7 bases). This CDR3 contains 15 residues. Trimming took 8 bases from V and 1 from J, leaving 17 bases between them. Germline V lookup: CDR1 LNHDA, CDR2 SQIVND (reference sequence). CDR3 bases: TGTGCCAGTCGATCTGGGGGGGGCGGCCAAGAGACCCAGTACTTC. Amino acid sequence: CASRSGGGGQETQYF.

This clonotype was seen many times. The V and J genes are TRBV7-2 and TRBJ2-7, with D perhaps being TRBD1 or TRBD2 (6 bases each). The germline V and J ends were trimmed by 4 bases and 0 bases, with 16 bases remaining between them. The length of the CDR3 is 16 residues. From germline, CDR1 is SGHTA and CDR2 FQGNSA. The CDR3 protein is CASSSDMEGGSYEQYF. DNA of the CDR3: TGTGCCAGCAGCTCCGATATGGAGGGGGGCTCCTACGAGCAGTACTTC. Based on the CDR3 plus reference TRBV7-2 and TRBJ2-7, the full variable domain is GAGVSQSPSNKVTEKGKDVELRCDPISGHTALYWYRQSLGQGLEFLIYFQGNSAPDKSGLPSDRFSAERTGGSVSTLTIQRTQQEDSAVYLCASSSDMEGGSYEQYFGPGTRLTVT.

The count of this clonotype is one. Relative to the germline gene, one junction end is altered; a read error may explain this. The rearrangement uses TRBV7-9 and TRBJ1-6, with D uncertain. Germline CDR1 and CDR2: SEHNR and FQNEAQ (reference sequence). The CDR3 extends over 11 amino acids. The CDR3 DNA sequence: TGTGCCAGCAGCTTAGTAGGACCCATCCACTTT. Translated: CASSLVGPIHF. Variable domain in full (rest from reference TRBV7-9 and TRBJ1-6): DTGVSQNPRHKITKRGQNVTFRCDPISEHNRLYWYRQTLGQGPEFLTYFQNEAQLEKSRLLSDRFSAERPKGSFSTLEIQRTEQGDSAMYLCASSLVGPIHFGNGTRLTVT.

The J gene is TRBJ1-5, the V gene TRBV28, with 8 bases that match TRBD1. The CDR3 spans 15 residues. The J segment lost 4 bases and the V segment lost 6 bases, leaving 8 bases of the junction unmatched. The germline V gene encodes CDR1 MDHEN and CDR2 SYDVKM. CDR3 sequence (DNA): TGTGCCAGCAGAATCGACAGGGGACGAAATCAGCCCCAGCATTTT. Its protein is CASRIDRGRNQPQHF.

This sequence joins TRBV2 and TRBJ1-4; 8 positions match TRBD1. The J segment lost 4 bases and the V segment lost 11 bases, leaving 6 bases of the junction unmatched. There are 13 residues in the CDR3. Germline CDR1 and CDR2: SNHLY and FYNNEI. The CDR3 is CAGGTGGNEKLFF. CDR3 in DNA: TGTGCCGGGGGGACAGGAGGTAATGAAAAACTGTTTTTT.

There are a few counts of this clonotype. This sequence joins TRBV7-9 and TRBJ1-2; a weak D match, TRBD1 (5 bases). Trimming stripped 0 bases from V and 4 bases from J, with 15 bases between. Germline assignment: CDR1 SEHNR and CDR2 FQNEAQ (reference sequence). The CDR3 sequence is 16 residues long. In DNA form, the CDR3 reads TGTGCCAGCAGCTTAGCGAGAGGGACGGGGAGCTATGGCTACACCTTC. Translated: CASSLARGTGSYGYTF.

This clonotype was recorded many times. The chain joins TRBV7-8 to TRBJ1-5; the match to TRBD1 covers 7 bases. The V gene end was trimmed by 6 bases and the J gene end by 0 bases; junction bases not matched to a gene: 8. Germline V gene data show CDR1 as SGHVS and CDR2 as FQNEAQ. CDR3 length equals 16 residues. CDR3: CASSLNTGDSNQPQHF. For the CDR3, the DNA is TGTGCCAGCAGTCTTAATACAGGGGATAGCAATCAGCCCCAGCATTTT.

The chain is built from TRBV11-3 and TRBJ2-1; TRBD2 agrees at 12 bases. With V trimmed by 1 base and J by 5 bases, 6 bases remained unmatched. CDR3 size: 17 residues. Germline V gene sequence: CDR1 SGHNT, CDR2 YENEEA. CDR3 in amino acids: CASSLARTSGENNEQFF. CDR3 sequence (DNA): TGTGCCAGCAGCTTAGCACGGACTAGCGGGGAGAACAATGAGCAGTTCTTC.

The sample holds many counts of this clonotype. The chain uses TRBV6-2 or TRBV6-3 and TRBJ2-2; 8 nucleotides align to TRBD1. CDR1 is MNHEY and CDR2 is SVGEGT in the germline V gene. This CDR3 has 17 residues. V lost 5 bases, J lost 4 bases, and 12 bases stayed unmatched. The CDR3 coding sequence is TGTGCCAGCAGTGACCCCCGGACAGGGAAGTTCACCGGGGAGCTGTTTTTT. It encodes CASSDPRTGKFTGELFF.

The chain has TRBV7-9 and TRBJ1-2; 7 positions agree with TRBD1. The junction had 10 bases not matched to a gene; V was cut back by 5 bases and J by 4 bases. The CDR3 totals 15 residues. Germline values: CDR1 SEHNR, CDR2 FQNEAQ (reference sequence). The CDR3 reads CASSRGQPRGYGYTF. CDR3 in DNA: TGTGCCAGCAGCCGGGGACAGCCAAGGGGCTATGGCTACACCTTC.

Only a few counts were recorded for this clonotype. The chain is built from TRBV6-5 and TRBJ2-7; D may be TRBD1 (6 bases). Trimming stripped 6 bases from V and 3 bases from J, with 12 bases between. The germline V gene has CDR1 MNHEY and CDR2 SVGAGI. CDR3 length equals 13 residues. CDR3 DNA sequence: TGTGCCAGCAGGATGGACAGAAACTACGAGCAGTACTTC. Its translation is CASRMDRNYEQYF.

This clonotype was seen a handful of times. V usage is TRBV10-3 and J usage is TRBJ1-2; 10 bases are a match to TRBD1. Per the germline V gene, CDR1 is ENHRY and CDR2 is SYGVKD. The CDR3 sequence is 15 residues long. The V gene end was trimmed by 8 bases and the J gene end by 3 bases; junction bases not matched to a gene: 9. The CDR3 loop is CAIGRQGAQDYGYTF. The CDR3, as DNA: TGTGCCATCGGCAGACAGGGGGCACAGGACTATGGCTACACCTTC.

The chain recombines TRBV7-2 with TRBJ2-5, with 8 bases matching TRBD2. Germline loops: CDR1 SGHTA, CDR2 FQGNSA. V dropped 5 bases and J dropped 4; count of bases not matched to a gene: 6. This CDR3 has 14 residues. DNA of the CDR3: TGTGCCAGCAGCATCGGACTAGCAGGAGAGACCCAGTACTTC. It encodes CASSIGLAGETQYF.

This clonotype was counted only a few times. This chain uses TRBV6-9 with TRBJ2-7; weak D call: TRBD1 (6 bases). V lost 6 bases, J lost 5 bases, and 8 bases lay in between. There are 11 residues in the CDR3. Germline loops: CDR1 MNHGY, CDR2 SVAAGI. The CDR3: CASSTGNEQYF. The CDR3 DNA follows: TGTGCCAGCAGCACAGGGAACGAGCAGTACTTC.

This clonotype turned up a few times. This chain joins TRBV4-1 and TRBJ2-3; TRBD2 might be the D (5 bases). V lost 0 bases to trimming and J lost 0 bases, with 16 bases between them. The CDR3 contains 18 residues. Looked up from germline, CDR1 is MGHRA and CDR2 is YSYEKL. In nucleotides, the CDR3 is TGCGCCAGCAGCCAAGATCTGGAGGACTCTCAAAGCACAGATACGCAGTATTTT. Residues: CASSQDLEDSQSTDTQYF.

This clonotype was observed a handful of times. The chain carries TRBV20-1 and TRBJ1-4; D not certain. The V gene lost 0 bases and the J gene lost 0 bases, with 17 bases spanning the gap. CDR3 length equals 18 residues. Germline loops: CDR1 DFQATT, CDR2 SNEGSKA (reference sequence). The CDR3, as DNA: TGCAGTGCTAGAGATCTGTTGGGCAGGACTGCAACTAATGAAAAACTGTTTTTT. Protein sequence: CSARDLLGRTATNEKLFF.